The rows below give T cell receptor beta chains drawn from one sample of a study of T cell repertoires in cytomegalovirus infection. These receptors are not linked to any known antigen. TCRdb reprocessed the reads via MiXCR and lists one record per CDR3 protein. In the table there are about half a million distinct CDR3 sequences, around a third of which are singletons. Sample: cultured PBMCs, taken from culture after CMV antigen stimulation. These receptors all come from a human donor in good health (CMV status not recorded). Some clones in this sample may be carry-over from other donors' samples. CDR3s include the opening cysteine and the closing phenylalanine or tryptophan. D genes are given only for firm matches. Expanded clones are given a class, and other clones once, few, many or no size at all.

>TRBJ1-6|.|.|TRBV9
TGTGCCAGCAGCGTAGGAACAGGGAACGTGATGGGTTCACCCCTCCACTTT
CASSVGTGNVMGSPLHF
>TRBJ2-7|.|.|TRBV11-2
TGTGCCAGCAGCTTAGGCGGAGGTTATATCTACGAGCAGTACTTC
CASSLGGGYIYEQYF
>TRBJ2-7|.|few|TRBV7-8
TGTGCCAGCAGCTTACTAGTCCACGAGCAGTACTTC
CASSLLVHEQYF
>TRBJ1-5|.|.|TRBV12-3/TRBV12-4
TGTGCCAGCAGTTTTTCTTCAGGGAATAATCAACCCCAGCATTTT
CASSFSSGNNQPQHF
>TRBJ1-1|TRBD1|many|TRBV7-2
TGTGCCAGCTCACCGGACAGGGGGAACACTGAAGCTTTCTTT
CASSPDRGNTEAFF
>TRBJ2-5|TRBD2|few|TRBV7-2
TGTGCCAGCGGGCGGGAGGGGGAGACCCAGTACTTC
CASGREGETQYF
>TRBJ2-3|TRBD2|.|TRBV28
TGTGCCAGCAGTCCCCCGTCTAGCGGGTACAGCACAGATACGCAGTATTTT
CASSPPSSGYSTDTQYF
>TRBJ1-1|.|once|TRBV25-1
TGTGCCAGCAGTGTTCCAACCCGGACTTTCTTT
CASSVPTRTFF
>TRBJ1-1|.|few|TRBV5-1
TGCGCCAGCAACGAAGGATCCGGGCGCACTGAAGCTTTCTTT
CASNEGSGRTEAFF
>TRBJ2-1|TRBD2|few|TRBV20-1
TGCAGTGCTAGAGATGAGCGGGGACTAGCGGGAGTATGGTCCTACAATGAGCAGTTCTTC
CSARDERGLAGVWSYNEQFF
>TRBJ2-3|.|.|TRBV12-3/TRBV12-4
TGTGCCAGCAGTCCTGTGGGGGCCGGGGCGAGGCCAGATACGCAGTATTTT
CASSPVGAGARPDTQYF
>TRBJ2-3|TRBD2|.|TRBV7-3
TGTGCCAGCAGCTTAGGACTAGCGGGAGGTCGATCGGGCACAGATACGCAGTATTTT
CASSLGLAGGRSGTDTQYF
>TRBJ2-5|.|.|TRBV6-5
TGTGCCAGCAGTTACTCGAGGGAGACCCAGTACTTC
CASSYSRETQYF
>TRBJ1-4|.|once|TRBV6-6
TGTGCCAGCAGTTCGCGACAGAATGAAAAACTGTTTTTT
CASSSRQNEKLFF
>TRBJ1-1|.|few|TRBV11-2
TGTGCCAGCAGCCGGGCGGGGATCACTGAAGCTTTCTTT
CASSRAGITEAFF
>TRBJ1-5|.|.|TRBV28
TGTGCCAGCAGTTTGTGGATCGGGGCAGGAGCTAGCAATCAGCCCCAGCATTTT
CASSLWIGAGASNQPQHF
>TRBJ1-1|.|.|TRBV6-5
TGTGCCAGCAAACGAAGGGCCTCTGCAACTGAAGCTTTCTTT
CASKRRASATEAFF
>TRBJ2-5|TRBD2|.|TRBV7-2
TGTGCCAGCAGCCCAGGACTAGCGGGAGAAGAGACCCAGTACTTC
CASSPGLAGEETQYF
>TRBJ2-5|TRBD1|.|TRBV5-1
TGCGCCAGCAGCTTGCGTGGGACAGACCTTGGGAGAGAGACCCAGTACTTC
CASSLRGTDLGRETQYF
>TRBJ1-6|.|few|TRBV7-2
TGTGCCAGCAGCTTAGCCCCCCCAGACCTTTCGGTTCGTTCACCCCTCCACTTT
CASSLAPPDLSVRSPLHF
>TRBJ2-1|TRBD2|few|TRBV24-1
TGTGCCACCAGTGCCCTAGGACTAGCGGCCTACAATGAGCAGTTCTTC
CATSALGLAAYNEQFF
>TRBJ2-1|TRBD2|many|TRBV11-2
TGTGCCAGCAGCCGGACTAGCGGGAGGGTCGATGAGCAGTTCTTC
CASSRTSGRVDEQFF
>TRBJ2-5|.|few|TRBV19
TGTGCCAGTAGTATAGACCCTCAGGGAAGGAGGCTAGCAGGGGCCCAGTACTTC
CASSIDPQGRRLAGAQYF
>TRBJ2-3|TRBD2|.|TRBV20-1
TGCAGTGCTGTGACTAGCGGGAGCTCTAGCACAGATACGCAGTATTTT
CSAVTSGSSSTDTQYF
>TRBJ1-2|TRBD1|.|TRBV19
TGTGCCAGTACCACCCCTGAGGGGGCCGGTGGCTACACCTTC
CASTTPEGAGGYTF
>TRBJ1-2|.|.|TRBV6-5
TGTGCCAGCAGCGAGGTCGCAGGGGACTATGGCTACACCTTC
CASSEVAGDYGYTF
>TRBJ1-2|TRBD1|.|TRBV15
TGTGCCACCAGCAGAGTGGCGACAGGGGGCGAGGACTATGGCTACACCTTC
CATSRVATGGEDYGYTF
>TRBJ1-1|TRBD1|.|TRBV7-9
TGTGCCAGCACCCCGGGACAGGCTGAAGCTTTCTTT
CASTPGQAEAFF
>TRBJ2-1|.|.|TRBV7-6
TGTGCCAGCAGCTTAGCGCACCTTAGCTCCTACAATGAGCAGTTCTTC
CASSLAHLSSYNEQFF
>TRBJ2-3|TRBD2|few|TRBV7-2
TGTGCCAGCAGCTGGACTAGCGGGAGTGGAGATACGCAGTATTTT
CASSWTSGSGDTQYF
>TRBJ2-7|TRBD1|few|TRBV4-3
TGCGCCAGCAGCCATACCAGGACAGGGGTCTACGAGCAGTACTTC
CASSHTRTGVYEQYF
>TRBJ2-1|.|many|TRBV7-9
TGTGCCAGCAGCTTAGCCCGGACGAATGAGCAGTTCTTC
CASSLARTNEQFF
>TRBJ2-3|TRBD1|.|TRBV19
TGTGCCAGTAGTCAAAAGTGGTACAGGGGGCTACCGGATACGCAGTATTTT
CASSQKWYRGLPDTQYF
>TRBJ1-1|.|.|TRBV29-1
TGCAGCGTTCCTCCGGGACGGCTGAGCACTGAAGCTTTCTTT
CSVPPGRLSTEAFF
>TRBJ1-4|.|.|TRBV18
TGTGCCAGCTCACCAGGACAGACCCCAACTAATGAAAAACTGTTTTTT
CASSPGQTPTNEKLFF
>TRBJ1-2|.|many|TRBV12-3/TRBV12-4
TGTGCCAGCAGGGGACGGGCCTATGGCTACACCTTC
CASRGRAYGYTF
>TRBJ1-2|.|.|TRBV18
TGTGCCAGCTCACCACCCATGGGCAGACGCTATGGCTACACCTTC
CASSPPMGRRYGYTF
>TRBJ1-1|.|.|TRBV15
TGTGCCACCAGCAGAGACGACACTGGGGCCACTGAAGCTTTCTTT
CATSRDDTGATEAFF
>TRBJ2-2|.|many|TRBV19
TGTGCCAGTAGTATGGGGGGAAACACCGGGGAGCTGTTTTTT
CASSMGGNTGELFF
>TRBJ2-1|.|few|TRBV7-2
TGTGCCAGCAGCTTAGAGATTAGCAGACGCTACAATGAGCAGTTCTTC
CASSLEISRRYNEQFF